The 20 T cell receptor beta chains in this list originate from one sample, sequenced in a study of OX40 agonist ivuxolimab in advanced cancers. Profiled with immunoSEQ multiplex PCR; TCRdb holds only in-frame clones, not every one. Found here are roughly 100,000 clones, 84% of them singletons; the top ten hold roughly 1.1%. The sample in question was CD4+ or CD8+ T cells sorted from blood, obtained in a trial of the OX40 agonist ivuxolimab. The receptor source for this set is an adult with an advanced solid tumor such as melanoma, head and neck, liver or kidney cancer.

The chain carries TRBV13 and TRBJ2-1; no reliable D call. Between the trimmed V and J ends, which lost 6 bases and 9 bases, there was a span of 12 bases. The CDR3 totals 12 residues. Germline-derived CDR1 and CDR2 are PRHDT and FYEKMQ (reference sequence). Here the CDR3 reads CASRIRLGEQFF. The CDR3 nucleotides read TGTGCCAGCAGGATACGGCTAGGTGAGCAGTTCTTC.

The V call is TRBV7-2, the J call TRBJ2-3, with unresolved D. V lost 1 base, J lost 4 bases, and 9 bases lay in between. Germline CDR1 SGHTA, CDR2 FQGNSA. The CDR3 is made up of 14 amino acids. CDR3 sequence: CASSLGLVADTQYF. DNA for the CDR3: TGTGCCAGCAGCTTAGGGTTAGTGGCAGATACGCAGTATTTT. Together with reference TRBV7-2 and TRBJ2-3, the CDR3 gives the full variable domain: GAGVSQSPSNKVTEKGKDVELRCDPISGHTALYWYRQSLGQGLEFLIYFQGNSAPDKSGLPSDRFSAERTGGSVSTLTIQRTQQEDSAVYLCASSLGLVADTQYFGPGTRLTVL.

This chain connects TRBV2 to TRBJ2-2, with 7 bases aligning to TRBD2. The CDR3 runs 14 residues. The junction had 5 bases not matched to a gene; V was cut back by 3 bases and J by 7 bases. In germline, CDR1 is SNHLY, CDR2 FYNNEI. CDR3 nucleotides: TGTGCCAGCAGTGAGACTAGCCGGGGCGGGGAGCTGTTTTTT. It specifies CASSETSRGGELFF.

CDR3 nucleotide sequence: TGTGCCAGCAGCCAGGGCGGGGAGCAGTACGTC. The encoded protein is CASSQGGEQYV. The chain employs TRBV11-2 and TRBJ2-7; the D gene could be TRBD1 or TRBD2 (5 bases each). Trimming left V 5 bases short and J 7 bases short, with 9 bases between. Germline values: CDR1 SGHAT, CDR2 FQNNGV. The CDR3 has 11 residues.

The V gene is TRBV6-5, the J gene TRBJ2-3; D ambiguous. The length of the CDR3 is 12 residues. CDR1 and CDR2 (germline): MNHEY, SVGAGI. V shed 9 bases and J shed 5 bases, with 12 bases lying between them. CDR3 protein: CASSDPRDTQYF. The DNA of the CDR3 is TGTGCCAGTTCGGACCCGAGAGATACGCAGTATTTT.

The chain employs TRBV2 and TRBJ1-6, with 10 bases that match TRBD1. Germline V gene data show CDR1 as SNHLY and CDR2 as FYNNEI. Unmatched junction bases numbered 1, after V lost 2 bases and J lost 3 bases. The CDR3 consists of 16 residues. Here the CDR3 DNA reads TGTGCCAGCAGTGAATGGGACAGGGGCTATAATTCACCCCTCCACTTT. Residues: CASSEWDRGYNSPLHF.

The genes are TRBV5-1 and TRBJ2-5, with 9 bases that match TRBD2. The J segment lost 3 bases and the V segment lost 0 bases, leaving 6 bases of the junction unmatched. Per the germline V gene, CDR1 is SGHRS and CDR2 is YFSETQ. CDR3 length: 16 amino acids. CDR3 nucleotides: TGCGCCAGCAGCTTGGTACCTAGCGGGATGAAAGAGACCCAGTACTTC. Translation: CASSLVPSGMKETQYF.

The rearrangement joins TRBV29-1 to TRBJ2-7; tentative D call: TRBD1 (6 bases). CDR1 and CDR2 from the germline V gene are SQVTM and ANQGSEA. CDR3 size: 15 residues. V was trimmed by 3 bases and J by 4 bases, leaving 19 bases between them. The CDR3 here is CSVEEELRGTYEQYF. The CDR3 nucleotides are TGCAGCGTTGAGGAGGAGCTCAGGGGTACGTACGAGCAGTACTTC.

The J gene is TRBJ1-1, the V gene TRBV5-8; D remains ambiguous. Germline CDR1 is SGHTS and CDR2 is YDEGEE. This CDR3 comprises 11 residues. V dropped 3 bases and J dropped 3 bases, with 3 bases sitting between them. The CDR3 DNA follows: TGTGCCAGCAGCTCGTACACTGAAGCTTTCTTT. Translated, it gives CASSSYTEAFF.

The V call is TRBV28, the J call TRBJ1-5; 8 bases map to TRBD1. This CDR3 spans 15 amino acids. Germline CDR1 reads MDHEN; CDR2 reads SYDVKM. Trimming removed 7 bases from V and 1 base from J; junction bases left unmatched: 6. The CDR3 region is CASTGDRLSNQPQHF. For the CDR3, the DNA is TGTGCCAGCACCGGGGACAGGTTAAGCAATCAGCCCCAGCATTTT.

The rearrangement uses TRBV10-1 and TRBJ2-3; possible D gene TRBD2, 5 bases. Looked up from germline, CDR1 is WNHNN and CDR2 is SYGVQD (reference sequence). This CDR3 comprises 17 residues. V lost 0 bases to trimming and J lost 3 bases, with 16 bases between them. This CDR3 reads CASSESTRGADTDTQYF. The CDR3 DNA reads TGCGCCAGCAGTGAGTCGACTCGGGGAGCGGATACAGATACGCAGTATTTT.

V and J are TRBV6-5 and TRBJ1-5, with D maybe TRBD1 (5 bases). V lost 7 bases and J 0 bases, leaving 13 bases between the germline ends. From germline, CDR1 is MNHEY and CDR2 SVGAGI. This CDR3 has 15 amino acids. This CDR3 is CASTPGGDSNQPQHF. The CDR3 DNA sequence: TGTGCCAGCACCCCGGGAGGGGATAGCAATCAGCCCCAGCATTTT.

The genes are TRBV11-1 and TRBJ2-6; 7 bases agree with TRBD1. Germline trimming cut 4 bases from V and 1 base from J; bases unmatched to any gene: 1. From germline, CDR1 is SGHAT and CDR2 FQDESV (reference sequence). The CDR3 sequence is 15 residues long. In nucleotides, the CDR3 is TGTGCCAGCAGCTCACAGGGGTCTGGGGCCAACGTCCTGACTTTC. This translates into CASSSQGSGANVLTF.

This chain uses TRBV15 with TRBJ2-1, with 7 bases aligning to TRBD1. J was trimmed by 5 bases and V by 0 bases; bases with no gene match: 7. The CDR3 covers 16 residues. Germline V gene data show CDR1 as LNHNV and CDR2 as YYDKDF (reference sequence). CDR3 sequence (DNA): TGTGCCACCAGCAGAGATTACAGGGGCTCTAACAATGAGCAGTTCTTC. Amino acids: CATSRDYRGSNNEQFF.

CDR3 residues: CASRPAAGTDTQYF. The CDR3 coding sequence is TGTGCCAGCAGGCCGGCCGCGGGCACAGATACGCAGTATTTT. This chain connects TRBV2 to TRBJ2-3; D is uncertain. The CDR3 runs 14 residues. The ends were cut back, 6 bases at V and 1 base at J, with 11 bases in the middle. CDR1 and CDR2 from the germline V gene are SNHLY and FYNNEI.

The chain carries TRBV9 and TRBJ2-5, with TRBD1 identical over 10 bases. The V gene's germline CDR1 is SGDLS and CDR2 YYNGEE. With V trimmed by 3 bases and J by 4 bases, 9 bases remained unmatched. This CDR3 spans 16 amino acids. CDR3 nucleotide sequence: TGTGCCAGCAGCGCCATAAAGGGACAGGGGATAGAGACCCAGTACTTC. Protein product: CASSAIKGQGIETQYF.

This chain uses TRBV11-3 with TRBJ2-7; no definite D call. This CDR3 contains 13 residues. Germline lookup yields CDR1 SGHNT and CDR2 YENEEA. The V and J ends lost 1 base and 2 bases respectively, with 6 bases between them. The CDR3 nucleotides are TGTGCCAGCAGCTTAGGCACAGCCTACGAGCAGTACTTC. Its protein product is CASSLGTAYEQYF. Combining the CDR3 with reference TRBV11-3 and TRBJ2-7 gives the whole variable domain EAGVVQSPRYKIIEKKQPVAFWCNPISGHNTLYWYLQNLGQGPELLIRYENEEAVDDSQLPKDRFSAERLKGVDSTLKIQPAELGDSAVYLCASSLGTAYEQYFGPGTRLTVT.

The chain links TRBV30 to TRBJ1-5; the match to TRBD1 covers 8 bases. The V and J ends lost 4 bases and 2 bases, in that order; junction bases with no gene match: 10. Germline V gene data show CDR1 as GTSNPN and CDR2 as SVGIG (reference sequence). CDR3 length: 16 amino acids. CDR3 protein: CAWKGGSGGGNQPQHF. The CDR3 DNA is TGTGCCTGGAAGGGCGGCTCAGGGGGCGGCAATCAGCCCCAGCATTTT. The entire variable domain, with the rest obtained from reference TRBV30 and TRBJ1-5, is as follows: SQTIHQWPATLVQPVGSPLSLECTVEGTSNPNLYWYRQAAGRGLQLLFYSVGIGQISSEVPQNLSASRPQDRQFILSSKKLLLSDSGFYLCAWKGGSGGGNQPQHFGDGTRLSIL.

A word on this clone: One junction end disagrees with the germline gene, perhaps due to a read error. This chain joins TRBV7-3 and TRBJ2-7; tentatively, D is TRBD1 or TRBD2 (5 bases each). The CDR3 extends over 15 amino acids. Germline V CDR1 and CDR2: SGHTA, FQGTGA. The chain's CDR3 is CASSLNSRGPYEQYF. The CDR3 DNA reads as TGTGCCAGCAGTTTAAATTCGAGGGGACCCTACGAGCAGTACTTC.

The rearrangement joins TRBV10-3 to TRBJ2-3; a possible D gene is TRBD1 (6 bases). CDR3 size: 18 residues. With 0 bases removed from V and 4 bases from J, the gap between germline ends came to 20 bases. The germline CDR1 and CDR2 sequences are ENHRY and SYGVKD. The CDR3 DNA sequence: TGTGCCATCAGTGAGTCGAAATTCCGGGGCAGGGGCCCAGATACGCAGTATTTT. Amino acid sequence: CAISESKFRGRGPDTQYF.